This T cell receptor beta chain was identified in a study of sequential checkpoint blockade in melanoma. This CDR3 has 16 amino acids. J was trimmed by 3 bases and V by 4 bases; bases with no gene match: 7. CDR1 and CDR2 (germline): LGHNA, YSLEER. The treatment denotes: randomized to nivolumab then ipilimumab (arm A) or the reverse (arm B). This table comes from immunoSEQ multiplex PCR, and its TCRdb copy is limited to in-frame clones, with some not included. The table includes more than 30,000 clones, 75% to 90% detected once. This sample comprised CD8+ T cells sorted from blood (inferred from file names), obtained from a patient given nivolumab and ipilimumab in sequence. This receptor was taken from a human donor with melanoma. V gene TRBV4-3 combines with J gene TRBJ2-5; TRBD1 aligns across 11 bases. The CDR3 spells CASSPRTGGAEETQYF. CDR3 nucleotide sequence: TGCGCCAGCAGCCCCCGGACAGGGGGCGCGGAAGAGACCCAGTACTTC.